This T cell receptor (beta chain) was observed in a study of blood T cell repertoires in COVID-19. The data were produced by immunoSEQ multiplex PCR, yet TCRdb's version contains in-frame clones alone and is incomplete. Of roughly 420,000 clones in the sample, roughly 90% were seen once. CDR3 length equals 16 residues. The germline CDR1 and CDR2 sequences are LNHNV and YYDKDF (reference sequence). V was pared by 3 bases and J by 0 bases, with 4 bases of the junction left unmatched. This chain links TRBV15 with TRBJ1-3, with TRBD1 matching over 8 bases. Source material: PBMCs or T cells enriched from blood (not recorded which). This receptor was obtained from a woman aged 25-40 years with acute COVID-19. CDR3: CATSRRQGSSGNTIYF. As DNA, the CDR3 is TGTGCCACCAGCAGGAGACAGGGGAGCTCTGGAAACACCATATATTTT.